This T cell receptor (beta chain) stems from a study of monozygotic twins with cystic fibrosis. Findings and limits, study-wide: The repertoire was suggested to be naive-dominated, clonality median approximately 0.0098. Co-twins had the most similar V usage for 13 of 16 pairs, J for 8. Age, concordance and disease severity did not associate with shared CDR3 numbers.

This clone occurred once. Its antigen is currently unknown. This CDR3 is built from 22 residues. The germline V gene has CDR1 GTSNPN and CDR2 SVGIG (reference sequence). Trimming removed 1 base from V and 0 bases from J; junction bases left unmatched: 18. Profiled with immunoSEQ multiplex PCR; TCRdb holds only in-frame clones, not every one. This sample has tens of thousands of clones; about 96% occur once, and the top ten carry 0.15% to 0.2%. This clonotype originated in a girl aged 2-15 years with cystic fibrosis. The V and J genes are TRBV30 and TRBJ2-4; 13 bases are a match to TRBD2. The specimen sequenced was blood. This CDR3 reads CAWSAYTGPGLAGTLAKNIQYF. DNA for the CDR3: TGTGCCTGGAGTGCGTACACCGGGCCGGGACTAGCGGGGACCTTAGCCAAAAACATTCAGTACTTC.